Sequencing of this T cell receptor (beta chain) was carried out in a study of PD-L1 blockade in urothelial cancer. Regarding time point: pretreatment peripheral blood. For each patient, 1 to 8 samples were obtained, pretreatment and on-treatment. CDR3 size: 18 residues. V dropped 4 bases and J dropped 2; count of bases not matched to a gene: 11. Germline V CDR1 and CDR2: SGDLS, YYNGEE. Method: immunoSEQ multiplex PCR; TCRdb's copy keeps in-frame clones and lacks some. The sample has tens of thousands of clones, approximately 85% seen once; the top ten hold 6.8%. This clonotype was sampled from a man aged 55 to 70 with urothelial cancer. The chain employs TRBV9 and TRBJ2-2; 10 bases agree with TRBD2. The source material was PBMCs, sampled around atezolizumab (anti-PD-L1) treatment. CDR3 protein: CASSPRGSGGLNTGELFF. In DNA form, the CDR3 reads TGTGCCAGCAGCCCCCGGGGTAGCGGGGGGTTAAACACCGGGGAGCTGTTTTTT.